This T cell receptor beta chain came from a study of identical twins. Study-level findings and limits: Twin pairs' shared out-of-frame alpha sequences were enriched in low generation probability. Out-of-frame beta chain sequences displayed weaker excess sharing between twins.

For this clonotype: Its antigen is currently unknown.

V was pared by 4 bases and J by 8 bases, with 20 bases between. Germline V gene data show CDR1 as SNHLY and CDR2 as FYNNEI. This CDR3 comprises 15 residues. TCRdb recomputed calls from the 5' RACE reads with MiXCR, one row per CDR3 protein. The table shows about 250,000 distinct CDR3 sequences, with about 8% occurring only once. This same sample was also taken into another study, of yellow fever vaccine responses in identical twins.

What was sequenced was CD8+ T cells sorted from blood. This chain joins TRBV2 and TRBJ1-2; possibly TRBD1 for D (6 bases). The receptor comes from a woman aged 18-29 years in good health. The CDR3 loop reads CASSVSGGQIGGYTF. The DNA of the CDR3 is TGTGCCAGCAGTGTATCCGGGGGCCAAATAGGAGGCTACACCTTC.